Presented here are 18 T cell receptor beta chains from one specimen sequenced in a study of response to subunit inactivated influenza vaccine. MiXCR, applied by TCRdb to the RT-PCR reads, yields one record per CDR3 protein. The sample lists roughly 790,000 distinct CDR3 sequences, approximately 22% occurring once. The input for sequencing was PBMCs from blood, taken approximately 5 days after vaccination. Receptor source: a man in his fifties who received an inactivated influenza vaccine.

This clonotype was observed a handful of times. The gene calls are TRBV4-3 and TRBJ2-2, with TRBD2 matching over 10 bases. The J segment lost 6 bases and the V segment lost 1 base, leaving 2 bases of the junction unmatched. Germline CDR1 is LGHNA and CDR2 is YSLEER. The CDR3 covers 15 residues. The CDR3 coding sequence is TGCGCCAGCAGCCAAGCGACTAGCGGGTCCGGGGAGCTGTTTTTT. Translating gives CASSQATSGSGELFF.

The sample holds many counts of this clonotype. The rearrangement uses TRBV7-2 and TRBJ2-1; 8 positions agree with TRBD1. J gave up 3 bases and V 3 bases, and 4 bases lay outside the gene matches. The CDR3 runs 15 residues. The germline gives CDR1 SGHTA, CDR2 FQGNSA. CDR3 in amino acids: CASSFDRGYYNEQFF. The CDR3 bases are TGTGCCAGCAGCTTCGACAGGGGATACTACAATGAGCAGTTCTTC.

This clonotype was recorded a few times. This chain links TRBV1 with TRBJ1-1; the table's D gene call, TRBD1, was not cross checked with the DNA. TRBV1 is reported as a pseudogene. The CDR3 totals 17 residues. Here the CDR3 reads CTSSQGQGATPRTEAFF. The CDR3 nucleotides are TGCACCAGCAGCCAGGGACAGGGGGCGACGCCGAGGACTGAAGCTTTCTTT.

This clonotype was seen only a few times. V gene TRBV6-5 combines with J gene TRBJ2-7, with D possibly matching TRBD2 (6 bases). Trimming shortened V by 2 bases and J by 3 bases, and 11 bases separated the two germline ends. The CDR3 is 14 residues long. Germline lookup yields CDR1 MNHEY and CDR2 SVGAGI. In nucleotides, the CDR3 is TGTGCCAGCAGTTACGGGGGGAGAAACTACGAGCAGTACTTC. It yields the protein CASSYGGRNYEQYF.

This clonotype was observed a few times. This rearrangement joins TRBV4-2 to TRBJ1-2; D unclear. Germline V gives CDR1 LGHNA, CDR2 YNFKEQ. Trimming removed 0 bases from V and 1 base from J, with 12 bases in between. This CDR3 has 16 residues. The chain's CDR3 is CASSQDPQLLNYGYTF. DNA of the CDR3: TGTGCCAGCAGCCAAGATCCTCAGTTACTTAACTATGGCTACACCTTC.

This clonotype turned up a few times. This chain connects TRBV6-1 to TRBJ2-3; no clear D. This CDR3 is built from 13 residues. The germline CDR1 and CDR2 sequences are MNHNS and SASEGT. Between the trimmed V and J ends, which lost 6 bases and 8 bases, there was a span of 15 bases. This CDR3 is CASSPSGPRTQYF. CDR3 nucleotides: TGTGCCAGCAGCCCCTCGGGCCCTCGTACGCAGTATTTT.

This clonotype is a singleton in its sample. The rearrangement links TRBV5-6 to TRBJ2-1; possible D gene TRBD2, 6 bases. Trimming took off 0 bases at V and 14 bases at J, with 15 bases between the two ends. The CDR3 contains 13 residues. The V gene's germline CDR1 is SGHDT and CDR2 YYEEEE. The CDR3 reads CASSLEQGGSEFF. In nucleotides, the CDR3 is TGTGCCAGCAGCTTGGAACAAGGAGGGAGTGAGTTCTTC. Supplemented by reference TRBV5-6 and TRBJ2-1, the full variable domain reads DAGVTQSPTHLIKTRGQQVTLRCSPKSGHDTVSWYQQALGQGPQFIFQYYEEEERQRGNFPDRFSGHQFPNYSSELNVNALLLGDSALYLCASSLEQGGSEFFGPGTRLTVL.

This clonotype was detected ten times or more. The chain couples TRBV12-3 or TRBV12-4 to TRBJ2-5, with D maybe TRBD2 (6 bases). The V end was cut by 3 bases, the J end by 5 bases, with 10 bases between. The CDR3 spans 13 residues. The CDR3 coding sequence is TGTGCCAGCAGTTTTGCGGGGTTGGAGACCCAGTACTTC. It codes for CASSFAGLETQYF.

Only a few counts were recorded for this clonotype. The chain recombines TRBV20-1 with TRBJ1-1, with a tentative D call TRBD1 (6 bases). The V gene lost 4 bases and the J gene lost 4 bases, with 13 bases spanning the gap. The CDR3 runs 13 residues. Germline V CDR1 and CDR2: DFQATT, SNEGSKA (reference sequence). CDR3 region: CSAKARGGTEAFF. In DNA, the CDR3 is TGCAGTGCTAAGGCGAGGGGGGGCACTGAAGCTTTCTTT.

The rearrangement links TRBV6-5 to TRBJ2-7; 9 bases are shared with TRBD2. The CDR3 sequence is 17 residues long. CDR1 is MNHEY, CDR2 SVGAGI, per germline. V shed 2 bases and J 6 bases; nucleotides not matched to a gene: 14. The CDR3 is CASSYPPLGGRAGEQYF. CDR3 sequence (DNA): TGTGCCAGCAGTTACCCGCCTCTGGGCGGGAGGGCCGGCGAGCAGTACTTC.

This clonotype was detected a few times. The rearrangement joins TRBV6-1 to TRBJ1-5; D might be TRBD1 (5 bases). From germline, CDR1 is MNHNS and CDR2 SASEGT. The CDR3 totals 15 residues. V gave up 4 bases and J gave up 4 bases, with 14 bases separating them. The DNA of the CDR3 is TGTGCCAGCAGTGTTAACCGGGACTGGAATCAGCCCCAGCATTTT. It is translated as CASSVNRDWNQPQHF.

This clonotype was seen a few times. This chain joins TRBV7-2 and TRBJ2-1; possible D gene TRBD2, 7 bases. V lost 0 bases and J 5 bases, leaving 14 bases between the germline ends. This CDR3 has 16 residues. From germline, CDR1 is SGHTA and CDR2 FQGNSA. CDR3 region: CASSLALGGPHNEQFF. As DNA, the CDR3 is TGTGCCAGCAGCTTAGCGCTGGGGGGGCCCCACAATGAGCAGTTCTTC.

The CDR3 reads CASSYSLSYEQYF. DNA for the CDR3: TGTGCCAGCAGTTACTCCCTCTCCTACGAGCAGTACTTC. This rearrangement joins TRBV6-5 to TRBJ2-7; D is uncertain. This CDR3 is built from 13 residues. The V gene's germline CDR1 is MNHEY and CDR2 SVGAGI. The V and J ends lost 0 bases and 0 bases respectively, with 3 bases between them.

As for this clonotype: At one end the junction does not follow the germline gene, possibly because of a read error. The genes are TRBV9 and TRBJ2-2, with 10 nucleotides matching TRBD1. The CDR3 runs to 15 residues. Germline V CDR1 and CDR2: SGDLS, YYNGEE. The CDR3 nucleotides are TGTGCCAGCAGCGGACGGACAGGGGGAGCCGGGGAGCTGATTTTT. Translation: CASSGRTGGAGELIF.

This clonotype was recorded only once. One end of the junction does not line up with germline, which may come from a read error. The gene calls are TRBV7-8 and TRBJ2-7; 9 nucleotides agree with TRBD1. The CDR3 has 15 residues. The germline V gene encodes CDR1 SGHVS and CDR2 FQNEAQ. CDR3 sequence (DNA): TGTGCCAGCACCTTAAGACCGGGACAGGGCTACGAGCAGTACTTC. Protein: CASTLRPGQGYEQYF.

The genes are TRBV4-3 and TRBJ2-7; 7 nucleotides match TRBD1. The V gene's germline CDR1 is LGHNA and CDR2 YSLEER. The CDR3 length is 13 residues. Trimming removed 2 bases from V and 7 bases from J; junction bases left unmatched: 5. The CDR3 is CASSQRQGREQYF. In DNA form, the CDR3 reads TGCGCCAGCAGCCAAAGACAGGGTCGGGAGCAGTACTTC.

This clonotype was detected only a few times. The rearrangement uses TRBV15 and TRBJ2-7, with no clear D. Trimming left V 0 bases short and J 5 bases short, with 8 bases between. The germline V gene encodes CDR1 LNHNV and CDR2 YYDKDF (reference sequence). CDR3 length: 13 amino acids. CDR3 in DNA: TGTGCCACCAGCAGAGATCTAAGGAACGAGCAGTACTTC. Encoded protein: CATSRDLRNEQYF.

This clonotype was detected many times. The V gene is TRBV6-1, the J gene TRBJ2-1; D gene ambiguous. CDR1 is MNHNS, CDR2 SASEGT, per germline. CDR3 length: 14 amino acids. Trimming shortened V by 8 bases and J by 1 base, and 12 bases separated the two germline ends. In DNA form, the CDR3 reads TGTGCCAGCGGGGTCGGTTTTTCCTACAATGAGCAGTTCTTC. It specifies CASGVGFSYNEQFF.